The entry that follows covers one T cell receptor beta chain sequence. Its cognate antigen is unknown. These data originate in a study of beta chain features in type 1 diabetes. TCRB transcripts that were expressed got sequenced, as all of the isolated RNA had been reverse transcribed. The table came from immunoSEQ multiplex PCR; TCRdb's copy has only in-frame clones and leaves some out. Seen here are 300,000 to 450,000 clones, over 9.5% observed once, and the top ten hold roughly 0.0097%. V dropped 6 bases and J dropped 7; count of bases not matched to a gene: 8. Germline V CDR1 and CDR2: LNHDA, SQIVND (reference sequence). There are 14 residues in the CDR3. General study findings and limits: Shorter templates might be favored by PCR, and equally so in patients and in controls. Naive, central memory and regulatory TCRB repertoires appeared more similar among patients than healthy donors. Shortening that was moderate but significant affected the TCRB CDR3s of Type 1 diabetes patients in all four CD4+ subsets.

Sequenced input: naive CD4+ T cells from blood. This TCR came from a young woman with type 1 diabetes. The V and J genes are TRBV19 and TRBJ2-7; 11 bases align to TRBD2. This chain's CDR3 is CASSPPGLAGEQYF. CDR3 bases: TGTGCCAGTAGCCCTCCCGGACTAGCGGGTGAGCAGTACTTC.